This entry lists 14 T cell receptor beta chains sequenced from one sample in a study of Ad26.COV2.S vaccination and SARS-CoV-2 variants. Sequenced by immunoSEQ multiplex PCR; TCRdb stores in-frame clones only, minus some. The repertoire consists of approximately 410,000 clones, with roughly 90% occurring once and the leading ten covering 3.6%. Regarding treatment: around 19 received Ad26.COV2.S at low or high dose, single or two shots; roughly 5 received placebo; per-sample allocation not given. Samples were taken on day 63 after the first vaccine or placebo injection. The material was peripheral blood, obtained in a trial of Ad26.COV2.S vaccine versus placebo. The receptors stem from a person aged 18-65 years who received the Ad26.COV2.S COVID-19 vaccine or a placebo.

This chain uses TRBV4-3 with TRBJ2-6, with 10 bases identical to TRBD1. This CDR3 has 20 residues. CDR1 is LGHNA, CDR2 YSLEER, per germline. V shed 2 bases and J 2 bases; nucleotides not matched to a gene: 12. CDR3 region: CASSQWPASTGGAGANVLTF. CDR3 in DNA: TGCGCCAGCAGCCAATGGCCGGCTTCGACAGGGGGCGCTGGGGCCAACGTCCTGACTTTC.

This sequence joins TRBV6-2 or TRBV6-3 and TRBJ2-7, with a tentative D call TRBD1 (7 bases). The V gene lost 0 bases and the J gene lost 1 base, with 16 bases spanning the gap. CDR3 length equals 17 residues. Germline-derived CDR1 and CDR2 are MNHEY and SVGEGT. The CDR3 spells CASSYSKVTGRSYEQYF. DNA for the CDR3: TGTGCCAGCAGTTACTCGAAAGTGACAGGGAGGTCCTACGAGCAGTACTTC.

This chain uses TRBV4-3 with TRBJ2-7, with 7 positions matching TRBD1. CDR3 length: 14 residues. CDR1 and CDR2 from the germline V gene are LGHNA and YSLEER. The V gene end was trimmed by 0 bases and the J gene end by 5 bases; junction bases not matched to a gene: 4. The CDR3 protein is CASSQDNRGHEQYF. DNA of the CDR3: TGCGCCAGCAGCCAAGATAACAGGGGCCACGAGCAGTACTTC.

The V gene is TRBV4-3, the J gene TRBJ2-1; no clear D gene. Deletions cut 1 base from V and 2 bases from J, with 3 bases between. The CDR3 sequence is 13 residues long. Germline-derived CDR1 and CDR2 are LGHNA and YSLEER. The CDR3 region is CASSQVTYNEQFF. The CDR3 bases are TGCGCCAGCAGCCAAGTCACCTACAATGAGCAGTTCTTC.

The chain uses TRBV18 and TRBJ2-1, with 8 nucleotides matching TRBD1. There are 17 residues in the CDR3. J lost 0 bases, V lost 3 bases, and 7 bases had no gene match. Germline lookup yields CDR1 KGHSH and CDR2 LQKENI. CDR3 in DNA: TGTGCCAGCTCACCCGGGACAGGCGTTAGCTCCTACAATGAGCAGTTCTTC. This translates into CASSPGTGVSSYNEQFF.

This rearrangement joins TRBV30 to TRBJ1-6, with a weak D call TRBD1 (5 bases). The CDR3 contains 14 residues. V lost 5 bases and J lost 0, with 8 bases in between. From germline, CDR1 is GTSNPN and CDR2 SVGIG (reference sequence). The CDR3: CAWSGGSYNSPLHF. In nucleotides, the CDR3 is TGTGCCTGGTCGGGGGGCTCCTATAATTCACCCCTCCACTTT.

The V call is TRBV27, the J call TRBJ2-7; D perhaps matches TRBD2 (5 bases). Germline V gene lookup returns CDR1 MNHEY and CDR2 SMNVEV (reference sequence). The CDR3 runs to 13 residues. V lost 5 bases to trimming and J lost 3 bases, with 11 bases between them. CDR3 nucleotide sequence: TGTGCCAGCAGTCATTCCGGAGGCTACGAGCAGTACTTC. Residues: CASSHSGGYEQYF.

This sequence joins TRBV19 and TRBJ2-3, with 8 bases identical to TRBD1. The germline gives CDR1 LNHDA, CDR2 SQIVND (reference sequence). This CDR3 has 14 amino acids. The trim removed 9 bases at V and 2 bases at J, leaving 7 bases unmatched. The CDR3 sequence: CASRQGLNTDTQYF. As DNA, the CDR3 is TGTGCCAGCAGACAGGGGTTAAACACAGATACGCAGTATTTT. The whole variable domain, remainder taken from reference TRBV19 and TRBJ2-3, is DGGITQSPKYLFRKEGQNVTLSCEQNLNHDAMYWYRQDPGQGLRLIYYSQIVNDFQKGDIAEGYSVSREKKESFPLTVTSAQKNPTAFYLCASRQGLNTDTQYFGPGTRLTVL.

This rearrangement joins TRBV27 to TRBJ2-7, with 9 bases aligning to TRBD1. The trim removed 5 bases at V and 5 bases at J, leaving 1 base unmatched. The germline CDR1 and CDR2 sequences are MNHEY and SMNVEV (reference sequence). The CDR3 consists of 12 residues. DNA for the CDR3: TGTGCCAGCAGTACAGGGGGCGACGAGCAGTACTTC. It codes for CASSTGGDEQYF.

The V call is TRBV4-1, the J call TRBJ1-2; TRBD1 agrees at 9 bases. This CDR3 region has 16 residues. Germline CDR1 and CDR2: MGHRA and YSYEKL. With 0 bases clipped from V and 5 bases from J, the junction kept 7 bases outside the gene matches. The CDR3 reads CASSQDPTGGGYGYTF. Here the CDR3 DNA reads TGCGCCAGCAGCCAAGATCCCACAGGGGGCGGGTATGGCTACACCTTC.

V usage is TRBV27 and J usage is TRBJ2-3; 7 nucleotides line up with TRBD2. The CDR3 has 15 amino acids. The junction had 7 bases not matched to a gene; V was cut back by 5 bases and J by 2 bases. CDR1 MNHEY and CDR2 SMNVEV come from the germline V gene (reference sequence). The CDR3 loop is CASSLRDYYTDTQYF. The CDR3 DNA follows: TGTGCCAGCAGTCTCCGGGACTACTACACAGATACGCAGTATTTT.

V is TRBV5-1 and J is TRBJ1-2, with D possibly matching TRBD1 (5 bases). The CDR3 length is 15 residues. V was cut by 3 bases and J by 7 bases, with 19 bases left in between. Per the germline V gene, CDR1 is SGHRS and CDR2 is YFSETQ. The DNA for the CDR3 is TGCGCCAGCAGCTCATCCGGGACGGGGGTTGGTGGCTACACCTTC. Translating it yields CASSSSGTGVGGYTF.

The CDR3 nucleotides read TGTGCCAGCAGTTTAGCGGGGAACACTGAAGCTTTCTTT. It translates to CASSLAGNTEAFF. The chain joins TRBV12-3 or TRBV12-4 to TRBJ1-1, with unresolved D. V shed 0 bases and J shed 1 base, with 3 bases lying between them. CDR3 length: 13 residues.

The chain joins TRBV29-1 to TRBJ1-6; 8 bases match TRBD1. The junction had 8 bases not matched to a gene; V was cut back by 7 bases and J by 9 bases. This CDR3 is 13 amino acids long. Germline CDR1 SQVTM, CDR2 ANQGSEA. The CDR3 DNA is TGCAGCGCGACAGGGGCGTTCGGTTCACCCCTCCACTTT. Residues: CSATGAFGSPLHF.